The 16 T cell receptor beta chains presented below share a single source sample, sequenced in a study of Graves' ophthalmopathy and Graves' hyperthyroidism. Amplifying from RNA transcripts, the study obtained TCR beta CDR3 regions. Scientists carried out first-round RT-PCR using HTBI primers and then a second-round multiplex PCR. TCRdb redid the calling of the multiplex PCR reads with MiXCR, one entry per CDR3 protein. The top ten clones hold over 7% of a sample with 150,000 to 200,000 distinct CDR3 sequences, just under 40% of them seen once. Sequencing was carried out using peripheral blood. The receptor set was obtained from a man aged 25-45 years with Graves' ophthalmopathy.

V and J are TRBV6-1 and TRBJ1-1, with D tentatively TRBD1 (6 bases). Germline-derived CDR1 and CDR2 are MNHNS and SASEGT. Trimming cost V 7 bases and J 5 bases, with 14 bases left between them. This CDR3 has 13 residues. The CDR3 loop reads CASTLQGSTEAFF. CDR3 DNA: TGTGCCAGCACCCTTCAGGGGAGTACTGAAGCTTTCTTT.

In this sample, this clonotype turned up many times. The J gene is TRBJ1-1, the V gene TRBV7-9; 8 nucleotides match TRBD1. The junction had 6 bases not matched to a gene; V was cut back by 5 bases and J by 1 base. In germline, CDR1 is SEHNR, CDR2 FQNEAQ (reference sequence). This CDR3 is built from 15 residues. For the CDR3, the DNA is TGTGCCAGCAGCCCTCGGACAGGGCCGAACACTGAAGCTTTCTTT. Its protein is CASSPRTGPNTEAFF.

In this sample, this clonotype turned up many times. The gene calls are TRBV4-1 and TRBJ1-1; D remains unclear. Germline lookup yields CDR1 MGHRA and CDR2 YSYEKL. The V gene lost 1 base and the J gene lost 14 bases, with 14 bases spanning the gap. The CDR3 sequence is 12 residues long. In DNA, the CDR3 is TGCGCCAGCAGCCAAGTGGGAACCGAGCTGTTCTTT. The encoded protein is CASSQVGTELFF.

The chain carries TRBV28 and TRBJ1-5; D is uncertain. Germline V gives CDR1 MDHEN, CDR2 SYDVKM. Trimming stripped 11 bases from V and 4 bases from J, with 18 bases between. The CDR3 has 14 amino acids. The CDR3 nucleotides read TGTGCCTGTGTCGAGGCAGGCCTAAATCAGCCCCAGCATTTT. Its translation: CACVEAGLNQPQHF.

Ten or more counts support this clonotype. This chain joins TRBV28 and TRBJ2-5, with 10 positions matching TRBD1. The CDR3 consists of 17 residues. After removal of 6 bases from V and 0 bases from J, the junction contained 10 bases not matched to a gene. The germline gives CDR1 MDHEN, CDR2 SYDVKM. Here the CDR3 DNA reads TGTGCCAGCAGGCGGGACAGGGGAGTTGGGGACCAAGAGACCCAGTACTTC. This translates into CASRRDRGVGDQETQYF.

This chain connects TRBV12-3 or TRBV12-4 to TRBJ1-2, with TRBD1 as a possible D gene (6 bases). V was clipped by 5 bases and J by 3 bases, with 13 bases between them. The CDR3 is 14 residues long. The CDR3 region has the DNA TGTGCCAGCAGTCGGGGGGGGGGCGACTATGGCTACACCTTC. Amino acid sequence: CASSRGGGDYGYTF.

This clonotype was detected many times. The rearrangement uses TRBV20-1 and TRBJ2-4, with TRBD1 matching 8 bases. The CDR3 length is 14 residues. V lost 1 base and J lost 7; bases outside the gene matches: 6. In germline, CDR1 is DFQATT, CDR2 SNEGSKA (reference sequence). CDR3 DNA sequence: TGCAGTGCTAGAGGGCAGGGGGCCTATAACATTCAGTACTTC. Protein: CSARGQGAYNIQYF.

This clonotype showed up many times. The chain recombines TRBV29-1 with TRBJ2-7; 11 bases map to TRBD2. V dropped 1 base and J dropped 0; count of bases not matched to a gene: 2. The CDR3 has 15 residues. Germline CDR1 is SQVTM and CDR2 is ANQGSEA. The CDR3 here is CSVEGLAGFSYEQYF. The CDR3 region has the DNA TGCAGCGTTGAAGGACTAGCGGGATTCTCCTACGAGCAGTACTTC.

CDR3 coding DNA: TGCAGCGTTGGTAATGGACAGAACACTGAAGCTTTCTTT. Encoded protein: CSVGNGQNTEAFF. V and J are TRBV29-1 and TRBJ1-1; D is perhaps TRBD1 (5 bases). The CDR3 consists of 13 residues. Trimming stripped 4 bases from V and 1 base from J, with 10 bases between. CDR1 is SQVTM, CDR2 ANQGSEA, per germline. Filled out from reference TRBV29-1 and TRBJ1-1, the complete variable domain reads SAVISQKPSRDICQRGTSLTIQCQVDSQVTMMFWYRQQPGQSLTLIATANQGSEATYESGFVIDKFPISRPNLTFSTLTVSNMSPEDSSIYLCSVGNGQNTEAFFGQGTRLTVV.

This clonotype was seen repeatedly, ten times or more. V usage is TRBV5-1 and J usage is TRBJ1-1, with D tentatively TRBD1 (5 bases). With 2 bases removed from V and 2 bases from J, the gap between germline ends came to 13 bases. Germline assignment: CDR1 SGHRS and CDR2 YFSETQ. The CDR3 extends over 15 amino acids. The CDR3 nucleotides are TGCGCCAGCAGCTTCCCGGGACCCTTAAACACTGAAGCTTTCTTT. This codes for CASSFPGPLNTEAFF.

This chain connects TRBV6-5 to TRBJ1-1; D uncertain. V lost 7 bases and J lost 0, with 9 bases in between. This CDR3 spans 13 amino acids. From germline, CDR1 is MNHEY and CDR2 SVGAGI. The CDR3, as DNA: TGTGCCAGCACTTCCCTTTTGAACACTGAAGCTTTCTTT. Translation: CASTSLLNTEAFF.

The chain has TRBV28 and TRBJ2-7; D ambiguous. CDR1 and CDR2 (germline): MDHEN, SYDVKM. V was clipped by 7 bases and J by 2 bases, with 15 bases between them. CDR3 length: 14 amino acids. CDR3 DNA sequence: TGTGCCAGCAAAGTAGGGCCGGGCCCCTACGAGCAGTACTTC. This sequence encodes CASKVGPGPYEQYF. Filled out from reference TRBV28 and TRBJ2-7, the complete variable domain reads DVKVTQSSRYLVKRTGEKVFLECVQDMDHENMFWYRQDPGLGLRLIYFSYDVKMKEKGDIPEGYSVSREKKERFSLILESASTNQTSMYLCASKVGPGPYEQYFGPGTRLTVT.

This clonotype has ten or more counts. The chain couples TRBV19 to TRBJ2-7; D is unresolved. Per germline, CDR1 LNHDA and CDR2 SQIVND (reference sequence). This CDR3 contains 11 residues. The V end lost 4 bases, the J end lost 5 bases, and 6 bases lay between the germline ends. CDR3 nucleotide sequence: TGTGCCAGTAGTAACGTGAACGAGCAGTACTTC. It translates to CASSNVNEQYF.

This clonotype was seen at least ten times. The V gene is TRBV19, the J gene TRBJ2-7; the match to TRBD1 covers 7 bases. There are 15 residues in the CDR3. J gave up 6 bases and V 4 bases, and 12 bases lay outside the gene matches. Germline lookup yields CDR1 LNHDA and CDR2 SQIVND (reference sequence). The DNA of the CDR3 is TGTGCCAGTAGTACATGGACAGGCACTACGGGCGAGCAGTACTTC. It codes for CASSTWTGTTGEQYF.

J is TRBJ2-7 and V is TRBV6-1, with TRBD2 as a possible D gene (5 bases). This CDR3 is built from 17 residues. The V end lost 6 bases, the J end lost 6 bases, and 27 bases lay between the germline ends. CDR1 and CDR2 (germline): MNHNS, SASEGT. The CDR3 DNA is TGTGCCAGCAGCCCCTTCATCAACTCCGGTGGTGGGAGCGAGCAGTACTTC. This codes for CASSPFINSGGGSEQYF.

This clonotype was seen repeatedly, ten times or more. The rearrangement links TRBV6-2 or TRBV6-3 to TRBJ2-5; 7 nucleotides agree with TRBD1. The CDR3 is 15 amino acids. The V segment lost 7 bases and the J segment 7 bases; nucleotides outside the gene matches: 15. CDR1 and CDR2 (germline): MNHEY, SVGEGT. This CDR3 is CASTLAGTALGTQYF. The CDR3 DNA reads TGTGCCAGCACCCTAGCCGGGACAGCACTTGGGACCCAGTACTTC.